The 5 T cell receptor beta chains presented below share a single source sample, sequenced in a study of cytomegalovirus exposure and HLA in healthy donors. A multiplex PCR was run with 60 Vbeta primers and 13 Jbeta primers. Repertoires were generated with immunoSEQ multiplex PCR, while TCRdb's copy carries only in-frame clones and drops some. Seen here are about 120,000 clones, around 76% observed once, and the top ten hold about 29%. Sequenced sample: PBMCs. The receptor source for this set is a man between 60 and 75 years old in good health and CMV-seropositive.

This clone was seen a few times. The rearrangement uses TRBV2 and TRBJ2-1; D gene unclear. V lost 4 bases and J 11 bases, leaving 6 bases between the germline ends. CDR3 length: 10 amino acids. The germline V gene encodes CDR1 SNHLY and CDR2 FYNNEI. The CDR3 DNA is TGTGCCAGCAGTGCGGTGAAGCAGTTCTTC. Translation: CASSAVKQFF.

This clone turned up a few times. The V and J genes are TRBV18 and TRBJ2-7, with 8 bases fitting TRBD1. Looked up from germline, CDR1 is KGHSH and CDR2 is LQKENI. The junction had 19 bases not matched to a gene; V was cut back by 6 bases and J by 6 bases. CDR3 length: 17 residues. CDR3 region: CASSLAMRDRGDGEQYF. DNA of the CDR3: TGTGCCAGCTCCCTCGCGATGAGAGACAGGGGTGATGGCGAGCAGTACTTC.

The V call is TRBV19, the J call TRBJ2-3; TRBD1 agrees at 11 bases. The CDR3 covers 16 residues. Trimming at V came to 5 bases and at J to 6 bases, leaving 10 bases not matched to a gene. The germline V gene encodes CDR1 LNHDA and CDR2 SQIVND (reference sequence). The CDR3 DNA is TGTGCCAGTAGTTTCTGGGGGACAGGGGGGCACGATACGCAGTATTTT. This sequence encodes CASSFWGTGGHDTQYF.

The chain links TRBV15 to TRBJ2-5; 9 bases match TRBD2. V dropped 0 bases and J dropped 5; count of bases not matched to a gene: 4. The germline V gene has CDR1 LNHNV and CDR2 YYDKDF (reference sequence). The CDR3 is made up of 15 amino acids. The CDR3 DNA reads TGTGCCACCAGCAGAGAGGGCGGGAGGGATGAGACCCAGTACTTC. This gives the protein CATSREGGRDETQYF. Full variable domain (remainder filled in from reference TRBV15 and TRBJ2-5): DAMVIQNPRYQVTQFGKPVTLSCSQTLNHNVMYWYQQKSSQAPKLLFHYYDKDFNNEADTPDNFQSRRPNTSFCFLDIRSPGLGDTAMYLCATSREGGRDETQYFGPGTRLLVL.

This clone appeared once. The identical CDR3 is also encoded by other nucleotide sequences in the sample. This chain connects TRBV6-5 to TRBJ1-6, with D unresolved. CDR3 length equals 16 residues. Trimming shortened V by 0 bases and J by 0 bases, and 6 bases separated the two germline ends. Germline CDR1 is MNHEY and CDR2 is SVGAGI. CDR3 in amino acids: CASSYSSSSYNSPLHF. In nucleotides, the CDR3 is TGTGCCAGCAGTTACTCTTCGAGCTCCTATAATTCACCCCTCCACTTT.